One and the same sample provided the 11 T cell receptor beta chains below, sequenced in a study of blood T cell repertoires in COVID-19. Produced via immunoSEQ multiplex PCR; TCRdb's table is partial and in-frame only. The table has about 120,000 clones, approximately 90% seen once. Material for sequencing was peripheral blood. These receptors were collected from a woman aged 45-65 years with acute or convalescent COVID-19.

This clone turned up a few times. This chain connects TRBV29-1 to TRBJ1-3; a possible D gene is TRBD1 (6 bases). The CDR3 runs 13 residues. The V and J ends lost 2 bases and 3 bases respectively, with 8 bases between them. From germline, CDR1 is SQVTM and CDR2 ANQGSEA. In DNA form, the CDR3 reads TGCAGCGTTGAAATACAGGGTGGAAACACCATATATTTT. Protein product: CSVEIQGGNTIYF.

The chain combines TRBV5-5 with TRBJ2-1; 10 bases are shared with TRBD2. Looked up from germline, CDR1 is SGHKS and CDR2 is YYEKEE (reference sequence). Trimming removed 0 bases from V and 3 bases from J; junction bases left unmatched: 0. This CDR3 spans 15 amino acids. The CDR3: CASSLGLAGYNEQFF. The CDR3 DNA sequence: TGTGCCAGCAGCTTGGGACTAGCGGGCTACAATGAGCAGTTCTTC.

This rearrangement joins TRBV3-1 (or the pseudogene TRBV3-2) to TRBJ2-4, with TRBD1 identical over 10 bases. The CDR3 spans 14 residues. In germline, CDR1 is LGHDT, CDR2 YNNKEL (reference sequence). V shed 4 bases and J 6 bases; nucleotides not matched to a gene: 3. The CDR3 nucleotides are TGTGCCAGCAGCCTCGGACAGGGGGGAAACATTCAGTACTTC. It encodes CASSLGQGGNIQYF.

This chain links TRBV19 with TRBJ1-5; TRBD1 might be the D (6 bases). Trimming pared 4 bases from V and 2 bases from J, leaving 12 bases between. The CDR3 is 15 residues long. CDR1 is LNHDA, CDR2 SQIVND, per germline (reference sequence). The CDR3: CASSTRTAGNQPQHF. In DNA, the CDR3 is TGTGCCAGTAGTACCCGGACAGCGGGCAATCAGCCCCAGCATTTT.

In its sample, this clone was seen a few times. J is TRBJ2-1 and V is TRBV5-1; 13 bases fit TRBD2. The CDR3 has 14 amino acids. The V gene's germline CDR1 is SGHRS and CDR2 YFSETQ. With V trimmed by 8 bases and J by 4 bases, 3 bases remained unmatched. CDR3 sequence reads: CASGTSGMYNEQFF. DNA of the CDR3: TGCGCCAGTGGGACTAGCGGGATGTACAATGAGCAGTTCTTC.

V and J are TRBV28 and TRBJ2-3; TRBD2 matches at 9 bases. This CDR3 is built from 15 residues. CDR1 and CDR2 (germline): MDHEN, SYDVKM. Unmatched junction bases numbered 6, after V lost 6 bases and J lost 2 bases. DNA of the CDR3: TGTGCCAGCAGAGCTAGCGGGACCTACACAGATACGCAGTATTTT. As protein: CASRASGTYTDTQYF.

The CDR3 nucleotides read TGCAGCGTTCAAGCGGGAACGGGAACAAATGAGCAGTTCTTC. Protein sequence: CSVQAGTGTNEQFF. The chain recombines TRBV29-1 with TRBJ2-1, with 7 bases lining up with TRBD2. Germline V lookup: CDR1 SQVTM, CDR2 ANQGSEA. Unmatched junction bases numbered 11, after V lost 5 bases and J lost 7 bases. This CDR3 contains 14 residues.

This clone has just a few counts. V and J are TRBV7-2 and TRBJ2-6; D not certain. There are 16 residues in the CDR3. The V gene's germline CDR1 is SGHTA and CDR2 FQGNSA. V was cut by 5 bases and J by 4 bases, with 15 bases left in between. The CDR3 nucleotides read TGTGCCAGCAGCGACACAAAGGTGGCCGGGGCCAACGTCCTGACTTTC. Translating gives CASSDTKVAGANVLTF.

The chain couples TRBV19 to TRBJ2-4, with 7 bases aligning to TRBD2. The CDR3 covers 13 residues. Germline V gives CDR1 LNHDA, CDR2 SQIVND (reference sequence). V was pared by 3 bases and J by 7 bases, with 3 bases of the junction left unmatched. The CDR3 sequence is CASSMGRANIQYF. CDR3 in DNA: TGTGCCAGTAGTATGGGGAGGGCGAACATTCAGTACTTC. Full variable domain (remainder filled in from reference TRBV19 and TRBJ2-4): DGGITQSPKYLFRKEGQNVTLSCEQNLNHDAMYWYRQDPGQGLRLIYYSQIVNDFQKGDIAEGYSVSREKKESFPLTVTSAQKNPTAFYLCASSMGRANIQYFGAGTRLSVL.

The chain is built from TRBV11-3 and TRBJ2-5; the D is unclear. Per germline, CDR1 SGHNT and CDR2 YENEEA. The CDR3 is 17 residues long. V was cut by 1 base and J by 0 bases, with 15 bases left in between. CDR3 DNA: TGTGCCAGCAGCTTAGGTTCAGGCCTCGCATACCAAGAGACCCAGTACTTC. Translation gives CASSLGSGLAYQETQYF.

This clone came up once. The chain couples TRBV29-1 to TRBJ2-3; a weak D match, TRBD2 (6 bases). V was trimmed by 6 bases and J by 0 bases, leaving 13 bases between them. The CDR3 length is 14 residues. Germline values: CDR1 SQVTM, CDR2 ANQGSEA. CDR3 DNA sequence: TGCAGCGTCCCGGGGGATTTTAGCACAGATACGCAGTATTTT. It translates to CSVPGDFSTDTQYF.